The 11 T cell receptor beta chains below were found in one sample sequenced in a study of cytomegalovirus exposure and HLA in healthy donors. Data came from immunoSEQ multiplex PCR; TCRdb stores just in-frame clones and leaves some out. The sample lists 110,000 to 150,000 clones, about 94% seen once, with approximately 2% in the top ten. Sequences were obtained from PBMCs. These receptors were taken from a man younger than 35 in good health and CMV-seropositive.

This chain uses TRBV2 with TRBJ2-4, with TRBD1 matching 8 bases. The ends lost 6 bases at V and 8 bases at J; junction bases unmatched: 9. This CDR3 comprises 14 residues. CDR1 SNHLY and CDR2 FYNNEI come from the germline V gene. The chain's CDR3 is CASSRTGKVHIQYF. As DNA, the CDR3 is TGTGCCAGCAGCCGGACAGGGAAGGTCCACATTCAGTACTTC.

The CDR3: CASSYSTTNNEQFF. The CDR3 DNA follows: TGTGCCAGCAGTTACTCTACTACCAACAATGAGCAGTTCTTC. The rearrangement uses TRBV6-5 and TRBJ2-1; D is unresolved. The V gene's germline CDR1 is MNHEY and CDR2 SVGAGI. V lost 0 bases to trimming and J lost 5 bases, with 8 bases between them. The CDR3 covers 14 residues.

CDR3 nucleotides: TGCGCCAGCAGCTTGGCACAGGGGGCCTACAATGAGCAGTTCTTC. It is translated as CASSLAQGAYNEQFF. The chain is built from TRBV5-1 and TRBJ2-1, with 8 positions matching TRBD1. Germline CDR1 SGHRS, CDR2 YFSETQ. The CDR3 contains 15 residues. V shed 0 bases and J 2 bases; nucleotides not matched to a gene: 1.

This clone was detected a few times. V usage is TRBV5-4 and J usage is TRBJ1-3; D perhaps matches TRBD1 (6 bases). The CDR3 covers 17 residues. Trimming pared 0 bases from V and 2 bases from J, leaving 15 bases between. CDR1 is SGHNT, CDR2 YYREEE, per germline (reference sequence). The CDR3 region is CASSLGGITGPGNTIYF. CDR3 bases: TGTGCCAGCAGCTTGGGGGGGATCACAGGGCCTGGAAACACCATATATTTT.

The V call is TRBV14, the J call TRBJ1-6; 10 nucleotides agree with TRBD1. Per germline, CDR1 SGHDN and CDR2 FVKESK. The J segment lost 4 bases and the V segment lost 4 bases, leaving 7 bases of the junction unmatched. This CDR3 has 17 amino acids. Here the CDR3 reads CASSPGQGKVYNSPLHF. For the CDR3, the DNA is TGTGCCAGCAGCCCGGGACAGGGGAAGGTATATAATTCACCCCTCCACTTT.

V gene TRBV2 combines with J gene TRBJ1-2; 12 bases map to TRBD1. CDR1 is SNHLY, CDR2 FYNNEI, per germline. V was pared by 7 bases and J by 6 bases, with 6 bases of the junction left unmatched. The CDR3 contains 14 residues. This chain's CDR3 is CASIPGQGAHGYTF. The CDR3 DNA reads as TGTGCCAGCATTCCGGGACAGGGGGCCCATGGCTACACCTTC.

This rearrangement joins TRBV18 to TRBJ2-5; D gene uncertain. The germline V gene encodes CDR1 KGHSH and CDR2 LQKENI. The CDR3 is 13 amino acids. The germline V and J ends were trimmed by 4 bases and 2 bases, with 8 bases remaining between them. The CDR3 sequence: CASSRAGQETQYF. CDR3 nucleotides: TGTGCCAGCTCACGCGCAGGTCAAGAGACCCAGTACTTC.

The chain employs TRBV5-4 and TRBJ2-1, with D possibly being TRBD2 (5 bases). V lost 3 bases, J lost 0 bases, and 10 bases lay in between. The length of the CDR3 is 15 residues. CDR1 and CDR2 (germline): SGHNT, YYREEE (reference sequence). CDR3: CASSSTTNSYNEQFF. The CDR3 DNA sequence: TGTGCCAGCAGCTCGACTACCAACTCCTACAATGAGCAGTTCTTC.

The chain is built from TRBV5-8 and TRBJ2-7, with a weak D call TRBD2 (5 bases). Germline values: CDR1 SGHTS, CDR2 YDEGEE. V lost 10 bases to trimming and J lost 0 bases, with 17 bases between them. The CDR3 contains 14 residues. The CDR3 loop is CASPGGSVSYEQYF. The CDR3 DNA reads as TGTGCCTCCCCGGGCGGGTCCGTCTCCTACGAGCAGTACTTC.

The chain links TRBV5-5 to TRBJ2-1; 7 bases are shared with TRBD2. From germline, CDR1 is SGHKS and CDR2 YYEKEE (reference sequence). The trim removed 0 bases at V and 3 bases at J, leaving 3 bases unmatched. This CDR3 has 15 residues. CDR3 amino acids: CASSLGLAVYNEQFF. Here the CDR3 DNA reads TGTGCCAGCAGCTTGGGGCTAGCGGTCTACAATGAGCAGTTCTTC.

The chain is built from TRBV6-1 and TRBJ2-7; TRBD1 aligns across 7 bases. In germline, CDR1 is MNHNS, CDR2 SASEGT. V was clipped by 2 bases and J by 0 bases; unmatched bases: 4. The CDR3 contains 15 residues. CDR3 nucleotides: TGTGCCAGCAGTGAAAGGACAGGATACTCCTACGAGCAGTACTTC. This encodes CASSERTGYSYEQYF.